These T cell receptor beta chains were read from a single sample in a study of blood T cell repertoires in COVID-19. Clones were read by immunoSEQ multiplex PCR, and TCRdb kept only the in-frame ones, dropping some. The data contain approximately 250,000 clones, about 83% of them seen just once; the ten biggest clones take up under 5%. The sample comprised peripheral blood. The receptors stem from a man aged 50-59 years with acute or convalescent COVID-19. Each CDR3 is given with its conserved first and last residue. D genes are given only for firm matches. Size values are once, few and many counts, or a class for expanded clones, and some rows have none.

length: 14
size: -
J: TRBJ1-2
D: -
V: TRBV7-9
CDR3: CASSPNADNYGYTF
DNA: TGTGCCAGCAGCCCGAACGCAGATAACTATGGCTACACCTTC

length: 15
size: -
J: TRBJ1-5
D: TRBD1
V: TRBV5-1
CDR3: CASSPAQGPPQPQHF
DNA: TGCGCCAGCAGCCCCGCACAGGGGCCCCCTCAGCCCCAGCATTTT

length: 14
size: -
J: TRBJ1-6
D: -
V: TRBV7-9
CDR3: CASSLVAGDSPLHF
DNA: TGTGCCAGCAGCTTAGTGGCCGGGGATTCACCCCTCCACTTT

length: 13
size: few
J: TRBJ1-1
D: -
V: TRBV5-1
CDR3: CASSLDRNTEAFF
DNA: TGCGCCAGCAGCTTGGACAGGAACACTGAAGCTTTCTTT

length: 16
size: -
J: TRBJ2-5
D: TRBD2
V: TRBV6-4
CDR3: CASSEGPAGGPETQYF
DNA: TGTGCCAGCAGTGAGGGTCCAGCGGGGGGGCCCGAGACCCAGTACTTC

length: 16
size: -
J: TRBJ2-7
D: -
V: TRBV28
CDR3: CASNSGGARTTYEQYF
DNA: TGTGCCAGCAATTCCGGGGGAGCCAGGACAACCTACGAGCAGTACTTC

length: 16
size: -
J: TRBJ1-6
D: -
V: TRBV6-1
CDR3: CASSGKGQLTNSPLHF
DNA: TGTGCCAGCAGTGGGAAGGGGCAACTCACTAATTCACCCCTCCACTTT

length: 14
size: -
J: TRBJ2-3
D: TRBD2
V: TRBV6-4
CDR3: CASSERGGTDTQYF
DNA: TGTGCCAGCAGTGAGCGGGGGGGCACAGATACGCAGTATTTT

length: 13
size: -
J: TRBJ1-3
D: -
V: TRBV12-3/TRBV12-4
CDR3: CASSLGGGNTIYF
DNA: TGTGCCAGCAGTTTAGGAGGTGGAAACACCATATATTTT

length: 15
size: -
J: TRBJ2-2
D: -
V: TRBV11-3
CDR3: CASSPGQRNTGELFF
DNA: TGTGCCAGCAGCCCTGGACAAAGGAACACCGGGGAGCTGTTTTTT

length: 13
size: -
J: TRBJ1-3
D: TRBD1
V: TRBV6-5
CDR3: CASSRQGRNTIYF
DNA: TGTGCCAGCAGCCGACAGGGGCGAAACACCATATATTTT

length: 13
size: -
J: TRBJ2-3
D: -
V: TRBV5-5
CDR3: CASSPGSTDTQYF
DNA: TGTGCCAGCAGCCCCGGGAGCACAGATACGCAGTATTTT

length: 14
size: medium-sized
J: TRBJ2-7
D: TRBD1
V: TRBV27
CDR3: CASSPRTGSYEQYF
DNA: TGTGCCAGCAGTCCCCGGACAGGGTCCTACGAGCAGTACTTC

length: 16
size: -
J: TRBJ1-2
D: -
V: TRBV5-5
CDR3: CASSFISGRGNYGYTF
DNA: TGTGCCAGCAGCTTTATTTCCGGCAGGGGAAACTATGGCTACACCTTC

length: 16
size: -
J: TRBJ2-1
D: -
V: TRBV27
CDR3: CASSQKLAAPYNEQFF
DNA: TGTGCCAGCAGCCAGAAACTAGCAGCCCCCTACAATGAGCAGTTCTTC

length: 13
size: -
J: TRBJ1-6
D: -
V: TRBV30
CDR3: CAWSQIRNSPLHF
DNA: TGTGCCTGGTCCCAAATCAGGAATTCACCCCTCCACTTT

length: 13
size: -
J: TRBJ2-1
D: TRBD2
V: TRBV19
CDR3: CASIRGVYNEQFF
DNA: TGTGCCAGTATACGGGGGGTCTACAATGAGCAGTTCTTC

length: 13
size: -
J: TRBJ2-5
D: -
V: TRBV12-3/TRBV12-4
CDR3: CASRPGESETQYF
DNA: TGTGCCAGCAGACCAGGGGAGAGCGAGACCCAGTACTTC

length: 17
size: -
J: TRBJ2-1
D: -
V: TRBV9
CDR3: CASSVFGDVLAYNEQFF
DNA: TGTGCCAGCAGCGTATTTGGAGATGTGCTAGCCTACAATGAGCAGTTCTTC

length: 14
size: few
J: TRBJ1-5
D: TRBD1
V: TRBV19
CDR3: CASSEGQGHQPQHF
DNA: TGTGCCAGTAGTGAAGGACAGGGACATCAGCCCCAGCATTTT

length: 15
size: -
J: TRBJ1-5
D: -
V: TRBV19
CDR3: CASSPTGNSNQPQHF
DNA: TGTGCCAGTAGTCCCACAGGAAATAGCAATCAGCCCCAGCATTTT

length: 13
size: -
J: TRBJ1-5
D: -
V: TRBV13
CDR3: CASSLQGDQPQHF
DNA: TGTGCCAGCAGCTTACAAGGGGATCAGCCCCAGCATTTT

length: 14
size: -
J: TRBJ2-7
D: TRBD1
V: TRBV5-1
CDR3: CASSLGQSSYEQYF
DNA: TGCGCCAGCAGCCTGGGACAGAGCTCCTACGAGCAGTACTTC

length: 15
size: -
J: TRBJ1-6
D: TRBD1
V: TRBV5-1
CDR3: CASSKRTGKDSPLHF
DNA: TGCGCCAGCAGCAAAAGGACAGGGAAAGATTCACCCCTCCACTTT

length: 14
size: -
J: TRBJ1-6
D: TRBD1
V: TRBV6-5
CDR3: CASSYKGANSPLHF
DNA: TGTGCCAGCAGTTACAAGGGGGCTAATTCACCCCTCCACTTT

length: 15
size: -
J: TRBJ2-5
D: -
V: TRBV27
CDR3: CASSLSNSGQETQYF
DNA: TGTGCCAGCAGTTTATCGAACAGCGGGCAAGAGACCCAGTACTTC

length: 11
size: -
J: TRBJ2-7
D: -
V: TRBV27
CDR3: CASKLGYEQYF
DNA: TGTGCCAGCAAGCTAGGCTACGAGCAGTACTTC

length: 13
size: -
J: TRBJ2-7
D: -
V: TRBV5-1
CDR3: CASSGTTTYEQYF
DNA: TGCGCCAGCTCCGGGACAACCACCTACGAGCAGTACTTC

length: 12
size: few
J: TRBJ2-5
D: -
V: TRBV10-2
CDR3: CASLSEEGTQYF
DNA: TGCGCCAGCCTATCTGAGGAAGGGACCCAGTACTTC

length: 15
size: -
J: TRBJ2-2
D: TRBD1
V: TRBV7-6
CDR3: CASSATGGNTGELFF
DNA: TGTGCCAGCAGCGCGACAGGGGGCAACACCGGGGAGCTGTTTTTT

length: 15
size: -
J: TRBJ2-7
D: TRBD1
V: TRBV5-4
CDR3: CASSLGTGGTYEQYF
DNA: TGTGCCAGCAGCTTAGGAACAGGGGGGACCTACGAGCAGTACTTC

length: 14
size: -
J: TRBJ1-2
D: TRBD1
V: TRBV6-5
CDR3: CASSYRDRGYGYTF
DNA: TGTGCCAGCAGTTACCGCGACAGGGGATATGGCTACACCTTC

length: 17
size: -
J: TRBJ1-1
D: -
V: TRBV19
CDR3: CASSSRGTSRMNTEAFF
DNA: TGTGCCAGTAGTAGTCGGGGTACCTCTAGGATGAACACTGAAGCTTTCTTT

length: 17
size: few
J: TRBJ1-4
D: TRBD1
V: TRBV19
CDR3: CASRPRQGARTNEKLFF
DNA: TGTGCCAGTAGGCCGAGACAGGGGGCGCGAACTAATGAAAAACTGTTTTTT

length: 18
size: -
J: TRBJ2-3
D: TRBD1
V: TRBV18
CDR3: CASSPPWDTGAITDTQYF
DNA: TGTGCCAGCTCACCACCCTGGGATACAGGGGCGATCACAGATACGCAGTATTTT

length: 13
size: -
J: TRBJ2-1
D: -
V: TRBV28
CDR3: CASSFLLVHEQFF
DNA: TGTGCCAGCAGTTTTTTACTAGTCCATGAGCAGTTCTTC

length: 16
size: -
J: TRBJ2-5
D: -
V: TRBV7-8
CDR3: CASSPRRGSFSETQYF
DNA: TGTGCCAGCAGTCCCAGGAGGGGCAGTTTCTCGGAGACCCAGTACTTC

length: 13
size: -
J: TRBJ2-7
D: -
V: TRBV5-8
CDR3: CASRKSLTYEQYF
DNA: TGTGCCAGCAGGAAATCACTGACCTACGAGCAGTACTTC

length: 15
size: -
J: TRBJ2-5
D: -
V: TRBV27
CDR3: CASSLVRYGQETQYF
DNA: TGTGCCAGCAGTTTAGTCAGATACGGGCAAGAGACCCAGTACTTC

length: 18
size: once
J: TRBJ1-4
D: -
V: TRBV19
CDR3: CASSIDRIGGITNEKLFF
DNA: TGTGCCAGTAGTATAGACCGGATCGGGGGTATCACTAATGAAAAACTGTTTTTT

length: 11
size: -
J: TRBJ2-1
D: -
V: TRBV6-5
CDR3: CASRRANEQFF
DNA: TGTGCCAGCAGGCGAGCGAATGAGCAGTTCTTC

length: 15
size: -
J: TRBJ2-7
D: -
V: TRBV19
CDR3: CASSIVPGQTYEQYF
DNA: TGTGCCAGTAGTATAGTTCCGGGACAAACCTACGAGCAGTACTTC

length: 16
size: few
J: TRBJ1-6
D: TRBD1
V: TRBV7-2
CDR3: CASSSQGASYNSPLHF
DNA: TGTGCCAGCAGCTCACAGGGGGCATCCTATAATTCACCCCTCCACTTT

length: 15
size: -
J: TRBJ2-7
D: -
V: TRBV9
CDR3: CASSVKSGGSHEQYF
DNA: TGTGCCAGCAGCGTTAAATCCGGGGGTAGTCACGAGCAGTACTTC

length: 11
size: -
J: TRBJ2-1
D: -
V: TRBV30
CDR3: CALADYNEQFF
DNA: TGTGCTCTTGCGGACTACAATGAGCAGTTCTTC